Each of the 19 T cell receptor beta chains below was sequenced from the same sample in a study of cytomegalovirus exposure and HLA in healthy donors. The PCR had 60 Vbeta and 13 Jbeta primers. Sequencing was performed with immunoSEQ multiplex PCR; in TCRdb, only in-frame clones are kept and a portion is missing. The sample carries 90,000 to 140,000 clones, around 80% recorded once. The specimen sequenced was PBMCs. The receptors stem from a man aged 18 to 35 in good health and CMV-seronegative.

The V and J genes are TRBV4-2 and TRBJ2-1, with D uncertain. CDR3 length: 11 amino acids. The V and J ends lost 4 bases and 5 bases respectively, with 3 bases between them. The germline V gene encodes CDR1 LGHNA and CDR2 YNFKEQ. CDR3 protein: CASSRDNEQFF. Written as DNA, the CDR3 is TGTGCCAGCAGCCGAGACAATGAGCAGTTCTTC.

The table lists this clone with a count of one. The chain's CDR3 is CASSLAIGGRYNEQFF. The CDR3 bases are TGTGCCAGCAGCTTAGCGATAGGGGGCAGGTACAATGAGCAGTTCTTC. The chain couples TRBV7-6 to TRBJ2-1; 7 nucleotides agree with TRBD1. The CDR3 length is 16 residues. Germline V gene sequence: CDR1 SGHVS, CDR2 FNYEAQ. V shed 0 bases, J shed 4 bases, and the junction held 6 bases outside the gene matches. Full variable domain (missing parts from reference TRBV7-6 and TRBJ2-1): GAGVSQSPRYKVTKRGQDVALRCDPISGHVSLYWYRQALGQGPEFLTYFNYEAQQDKSGLPNDRFSAERPEGSISTLTIQRTEQRDSAMYRCASSLAIGGRYNEQFFGPGTRLTVL.

This clone showed up just a few times. The chain is built from TRBV5-1 and TRBJ2-2; D might be TRBD2 (5 bases). V was trimmed by 2 bases and J by 0 bases, leaving 8 bases between them. This CDR3 contains 15 residues. The germline V gene encodes CDR1 SGHRS and CDR2 YFSETQ. The DNA for the CDR3 is TGCGCCAGCAGCTTATCCGGGGCGAACACCGGGGAGCTGTTTTTT. Its protein product is CASSLSGANTGELFF.

The chain is built from TRBV19 and TRBJ2-2; 7 nucleotides agree with TRBD2. The V and J ends lost 6 bases and 0 bases, in that order; junction bases with no gene match: 1. This CDR3 spans 14 amino acids. The V gene's germline CDR1 is LNHDA and CDR2 SQIVND (reference sequence). CDR3 nucleotides: TGTGCCAGTAGCGCGGGAGCGAACACCGGGGAGCTGTTTTTT. Translation gives CASSAGANTGELFF. Based on the CDR3 plus reference TRBV19 and TRBJ2-2, the full variable domain is DGGITQSPKYLFRKEGQNVTLSCEQNLNHDAMYWYRQDPGQGLRLIYYSQIVNDFQKGDIAEGYSVSREKKESFPLTVTSAQKNPTAFYLCASSAGANTGELFFGEGSRLTVL.

The rearrangement uses TRBV28 and TRBJ2-5; 9 bases map to TRBD1. V shed 6 bases, J shed 2 bases, and the junction held 10 bases outside the gene matches. The length of the CDR3 is 16 residues. CDR1 and CDR2 from the germline V gene are MDHEN and SYDVKM. In nucleotides, the CDR3 is TGTGCCAGCAGAACAACCGGGACAGGGAGTCAAGAGACCCAGTACTTC. This sequence encodes CASRTTGTGSQETQYF.

The genes are TRBV7-9 and TRBJ1-4; D is possibly TRBD1 (6 bases). Trimming removed 5 bases from V and 9 bases from J, with 16 bases in between. Germline V gives CDR1 SEHNR, CDR2 FQNEAQ (reference sequence). The CDR3 spans 14 residues. The DNA for the CDR3 is TGTGCCAGCAGCCTAACAGGGAGTCCGCAAAAACTGTTTTTT. Encoded protein: CASSLTGSPQKLFF. The variable domain in full, with the rest retrieved from reference TRBV7-9 and TRBJ1-4, is DTGVSQNPRHKITKRGQNVTFRCDPISEHNRLYWYRQTLGQGPEFLTYFQNEAQLEKSRLLSDRFSAERPKGSFSTLEIQRTEQGDSAMYLCASSLTGSPQKLFFGSGTQLSVL.

The chain has TRBV30 and TRBJ2-5, with D perhaps TRBD1 (5 bases). The V gene's germline CDR1 is GTSNPN and CDR2 SVGIG (reference sequence). With 2 bases removed from V and 1 base from J, the gap between germline ends came to 8 bases. The CDR3 runs to 13 residues. The CDR3 sequence is CAWSRGSQETQYF. The CDR3 bases are TGTGCCTGGAGTAGGGGCTCCCAAGAGACCCAGTACTTC.

The chain recombines TRBV29-1 with TRBJ2-7; 8 bases align to TRBD2. This CDR3 region has 13 residues. Germline CDR1 is SQVTM and CDR2 is ANQGSEA. J lost 9 bases, V lost 6 bases, and 13 bases had no gene match. Written as DNA, the CDR3 is TGCAGCGTGCTGCCCCCAGCGGGAGTTGCGCAGTACTTC. Protein sequence: CSVLPPAGVAQYF.

This sequence joins TRBV5-1 and TRBJ1-6; no definite D call. The CDR3 is 16 residues long. V lost 1 base, J lost 5 bases, and 13 bases lay in between. The germline V gene has CDR1 SGHRS and CDR2 YFSETQ. CDR3 loop: CASSLTAVVDNSPLHF. The CDR3, as DNA: TGCGCCAGCAGCTTGACGGCGGTCGTGGATAATTCACCCCTCCACTTT.

In DNA, the CDR3 is TGTGCCAGCAGTGACGGGCAGGGTCCTAACTATGGCTACACCTTC. It specifies CASSDGQGPNYGYTF. The V and J genes are TRBV6-4 and TRBJ1-2, with a tentative D call TRBD1 (5 bases). This CDR3 is 15 amino acids long. Germline lookup yields CDR1 MRHNA and CDR2 SNTAGT. V gave up 2 bases and J gave up 0 bases, with 10 bases separating them.

This clone was seen more than once but under ten times. The chain joins TRBV5-6 to TRBJ2-1; possible D gene TRBD1, 6 bases. The germline V gene encodes CDR1 SGHDT and CDR2 YYEEEE. This CDR3 contains 12 residues. V was trimmed by 6 bases and J by 5 bases, leaving 9 bases between them. The chain's CDR3 is CASTEGDNEQFF. CDR3 DNA sequence: TGTGCCAGCACCGAGGGGGACAATGAGCAGTTCTTC.

The chain uses TRBV9 and TRBJ2-1; tentatively, D is TRBD1 (6 bases). Germline assignment: CDR1 SGDLS and CDR2 YYNGEE. V was trimmed by 0 bases and J by 0 bases, leaving 10 bases between them. The CDR3 has 16 amino acids. The CDR3 is CASSVDSRGSYNEQFF. CDR3 coding DNA: TGTGCCAGCAGCGTAGATTCCAGGGGCTCCTACAATGAGCAGTTCTTC. Full variable domain (missing parts from reference TRBV9 and TRBJ2-1): DSGVTQTPKHLITATGQRVTLRCSPRSGDLSVYWYQQSLDQGLQFLIQYYNGEERAKGNILERFSAQQFPDLHSELNLSSLELGDSALYFCASSVDSRGSYNEQFFGPGTRLTVL.

This clone has a single count. The chain employs TRBV7-3 and TRBJ1-1, with D unclear. There are 13 residues in the CDR3. With 5 bases removed from V and 3 bases from J, the gap between germline ends came to 10 bases. CDR1 is SGHTA, CDR2 FQGTGA, per germline. DNA of the CDR3: TGTGCCAGCAGCGTGAGTTCCGACACTGAAGCTTTCTTT. It yields the protein CASSVSSDTEAFF.

The rearrangement joins TRBV27 to TRBJ2-3, with D maybe TRBD2 (6 bases). V shed 2 bases and J shed 7 bases, with 13 bases lying between them. The CDR3 consists of 14 residues. CDR1 and CDR2 from the germline V gene are MNHEY and SMNVEV (reference sequence). CDR3 in amino acids: CASSLGRAGNTQYF. The CDR3 DNA is TGTGCCAGCAGTTTAGGCAGGGCGGGGAATACGCAGTATTTT.

J is TRBJ2-1 and V is TRBV11-2; D perhaps matches TRBD2 (6 bases). Germline V CDR1 and CDR2: SGHAT, FQNNGV. The CDR3 runs 15 residues. The ends were cut back, 0 bases at V and 5 bases at J, with 11 bases in the middle. The CDR3 nucleotides are TGTGCCAGCAGCTTAGATGGGGGACTCCACAATGAGCAGTTCTTC. Translated: CASSLDGGLHNEQFF.

The genes are TRBV6-5 and TRBJ1-6; perhaps TRBD1 as D (5 bases). The CDR3 contains 13 residues. Per germline, CDR1 MNHEY and CDR2 SVGAGI. Trimming left V 5 bases short and J 6 bases short, with 8 bases between. The CDR3 here is CASSKQVNSPLHF. The CDR3 region has the DNA TGTGCCAGCAGTAAACAGGTTAATTCACCCCTCCACTTT.

This chain uses TRBV27 with TRBJ2-1, with a weak D call TRBD2 (6 bases). The germline V and J ends were trimmed by 6 bases and 5 bases, with 11 bases remaining between them. Looked up from germline, CDR1 is MNHEY and CDR2 is SMNVEV (reference sequence). The CDR3 sequence is 13 residues long. This CDR3 reads CASRPVADNEQFF. In DNA form, the CDR3 reads TGTGCCAGCAGACCCGTAGCGGACAATGAGCAGTTCTTC.

The chain uses TRBV6-1 and TRBJ2-7; 11 bases line up with TRBD2. This CDR3 region has 15 residues. Per the germline V gene, CDR1 is MNHNS and CDR2 is SASEGT. V was clipped by 5 bases and J by 1 base; unmatched bases: 4. The CDR3 sequence is CASSPRLAGSYEQYF. The CDR3 DNA reads as TGTGCCAGCAGTCCCCGACTAGCGGGATCCTACGAGCAGTACTTC.

The chain couples TRBV6-5 to TRBJ1-1; D possibly corresponds to TRBD1 (5 bases). Trimming left V 2 bases short and J 1 base short, with 11 bases between. The CDR3 runs to 15 residues. CDR1 and CDR2 (germline): MNHEY, SVGAGI. The CDR3 spells CASSYPGLGNTEAFF. The CDR3, as DNA: TGTGCCAGCAGTTACCCGGGACTGGGGAACACTGAAGCTTTCTTT.